Listed here is a single T cell receptor (beta chain). Profiled with immunoSEQ multiplex PCR; TCRdb holds only in-frame clones, not every one. The sample yields some 2,500,000 clones, under 95% seen once. The source of the sample is a study of shared clonotypes between healthy human individuals. V lost 4 bases, J lost 3 bases, and 13 bases lay in between. The length of the CDR3 is 14 residues. Looked up from germline, CDR1 is SQVTM and CDR2 is ANQGSEA. A CD45RA+ naive subset and a CD45RA-negative memory subset were split from CD4+ cells. This sequence originates from a young man in good health. Some clones in this sample may be carry-over from other donors' samples. The V call is TRBV29-1, the J call TRBJ1-5; tentatively, D is TRBD1 (6 bases). Sequenced material: naive CD4+ T cells from PBMCs. Subset noted: CD45RA+ positively selected. CDR3 protein: CSVGTDNANQPQHF. The CDR3 nucleotides read TGCAGCGTTGGGACAGACAACGCCAATCAGCCCCAGCATTTT.